This T cell receptor beta chain was profiled in a study of T cell responses to AZD1222 COVID-19 vaccine. Trimming stripped 3 bases from V and 2 bases from J, with 14 bases between. The CDR3 loop spans 17 amino acids. Germline-derived CDR1 and CDR2 are LNHDA and SQIVND (reference sequence). Data came from immunoSEQ multiplex PCR; TCRdb stores just in-frame clones and leaves some out. The sample lists around 130,000 clones, roughly 92% occurring once. The chain is built from TRBV19 and TRBJ2-6; possibly TRBD1 for D (6 bases). This clonotype originated in an adult who received the AZD1222 COVID-19 vaccine. Sample: peripheral blood, taken 28 days after the second AZD1222 dose. CDR3 bases: TGTGCCAGTAGTATCCGTCCAGGGGAAGCTGGGGCCAACGTCCTGACTTTC. This encodes CASSIRPGEAGANVLTF.